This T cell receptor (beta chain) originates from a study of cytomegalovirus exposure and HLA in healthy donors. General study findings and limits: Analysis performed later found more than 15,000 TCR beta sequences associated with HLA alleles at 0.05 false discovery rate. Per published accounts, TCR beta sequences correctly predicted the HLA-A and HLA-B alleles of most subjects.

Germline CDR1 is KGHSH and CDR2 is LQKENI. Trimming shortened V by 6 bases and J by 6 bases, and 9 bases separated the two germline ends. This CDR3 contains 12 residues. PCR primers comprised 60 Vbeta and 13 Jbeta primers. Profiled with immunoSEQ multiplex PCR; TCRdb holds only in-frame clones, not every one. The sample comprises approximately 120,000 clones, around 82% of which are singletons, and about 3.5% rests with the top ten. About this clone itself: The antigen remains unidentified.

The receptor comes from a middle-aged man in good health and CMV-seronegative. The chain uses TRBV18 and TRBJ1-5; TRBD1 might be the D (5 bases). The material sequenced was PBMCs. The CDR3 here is CASSRGGQPQHF. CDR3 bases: TGTGCCAGCTCCCGGGGGGGTCAGCCCCAGCATTTT.